Following are 21 T cell receptor beta chains from one sample sequenced in a study of shared clonotypes between healthy human individuals. This table comes from immunoSEQ multiplex PCR, and its TCRdb copy is limited to in-frame clones, with some not included. The top ten clones hold over 10% of a sample with fewer than 650,000 clones, about 82% of them seen once. Sequenced input: PBMCs. The receptors here all came from a middle-aged woman in good health. Some clones in this sample may be carry-over from other donors' samples.

The J gene is TRBJ1-1, the V gene TRBV7-2; no definite D call. The V gene's germline CDR1 is SGHTA and CDR2 FQGNSA. Trimming took 2 bases from V and 2 from J, leaving 9 bases between them. The CDR3 runs to 14 residues. The CDR3 bases are TGTGCCAGCAGCTTAAACGGGCGTAACACTGAAGCTTTCTTT. It codes for CASSLNGRNTEAFF. Looking up the rest from reference TRBV7-2 and TRBJ1-1 gives the full variable domain: GAGVSQSPSNKVTEKGKDVELRCDPISGHTALYWYRQSLGQGLEFLIYFQGNSAPDKSGLPSDRFSAERTGGSVSTLTIQRTQQEDSAVYLCASSLNGRNTEAFFGQGTRLTVV.

The chain couples TRBV19 to TRBJ2-1, with D possibly being TRBD1 (6 bases). The V end was cut by 1 base, the J end by 0 bases, with 10 bases between. This CDR3 has 16 amino acids. Germline V gene data show CDR1 as LNHDA and CDR2 as SQIVND (reference sequence). The CDR3 protein is CASSIGQVSSYNEQFF. Written as DNA, the CDR3 is TGTGCCAGTAGTATAGGACAGGTCAGCTCCTACAATGAGCAGTTCTTC.

This clone has a single count. The chain carries TRBV28 and TRBJ1-5; a possible D gene is TRBD1 (5 bases). The CDR3 is 15 amino acids. CDR1 and CDR2 (germline): MDHEN, SYDVKM. With 5 bases removed from V and 4 bases from J, the gap between germline ends came to 15 bases. In DNA form, the CDR3 reads TGTGCCAGCAGTCCCCCCGGGGGGAGGAATCAGCCCCAGCATTTT. It specifies CASSPPGGRNQPQHF.

V is TRBV6-1 and J is TRBJ1-5; the D is unclear. This CDR3 is 14 amino acids long. CDR1 and CDR2 from the germline V gene are MNHNS and SASEGT. Trimming pared 2 bases from V and 0 bases from J, leaving 5 bases between. The CDR3 sequence: CASSELGSNQPQHF. The CDR3 coding sequence is TGTGCCAGCAGTGAACTTGGTAGCAATCAGCCCCAGCATTTT.

This chain uses TRBV7-2 with TRBJ2-7, with TRBD1 identical over 8 bases. CDR1 SGHTA and CDR2 FQGNSA come from the germline V gene. The CDR3 runs to 12 residues. V was clipped by 5 bases and J by 5 bases; unmatched bases: 2. CDR3: CASSLDRDEQYF. The CDR3 nucleotides read TGTGCCAGCAGCCTGGACAGGGACGAGCAGTACTTC.

This clone was recorded once. DNA of the CDR3: TGTGCCAGCAGCCCGGGACTAGCTTCAGATACGCAGTATTTT. It is translated as CASSPGLASDTQYF. This rearrangement joins TRBV14 to TRBJ2-3; 9 nucleotides match TRBD2. CDR1 is SGHDN, CDR2 FVKESK, per germline. The CDR3 runs 14 residues. The J segment lost 4 bases and the V segment lost 4 bases, leaving 3 bases of the junction unmatched. Combining the CDR3 with reference TRBV14 and TRBJ2-3 gives the whole variable domain EAGVTQFPSHSVIEKGQTVTLRCDPISGHDNLYWYRRVMGKEIKFLLHFVKESKQDESGMPNNRFLAERTGGTYSTLKVQPAELEDSGVYFCASSPGLASDTQYFGPGTRLTVL.

This chain links TRBV27 with TRBJ1-4, with unresolved D. Germline V gives CDR1 MNHEY, CDR2 SMNVEV (reference sequence). Trimming took off 6 bases at V and 0 bases at J, with 11 bases between the two ends. The length of the CDR3 is 15 residues. CDR3 in DNA: TGTGCCAGCAGCGCCGTCGGCCCAACTAATGAAAAACTGTTTTTT. This sequence encodes CASSAVGPTNEKLFF.

The V and J genes are TRBV18 and TRBJ2-6; 14 nucleotides align to TRBD2. CDR3 size: 19 residues. The V gene's germline CDR1 is KGHSH and CDR2 LQKENI. The V gene end was trimmed by 0 bases and the J gene end by 4 bases; junction bases not matched to a gene: 5. For the CDR3, the DNA is TGTGCCAGCTCACCACCGACTAGCGGGAGGGCCTTCGGGGCCAACGTCCTGACTTTC. It is translated as CASSPPTSGRAFGANVLTF.

This clone was recorded a few times. The J gene is TRBJ2-2, the V gene TRBV15, with 7 bases matching TRBD2. The V and J ends lost 4 bases and 6 bases, in that order; junction bases with no gene match: 8. The CDR3 contains 15 residues. Germline V lookup: CDR1 LNHNV, CDR2 YYDKDF (reference sequence). The CDR3 sequence is CATSIITGGAGELFF. DNA for the CDR3: TGTGCCACCAGCATCATTACTGGGGGGGCCGGGGAGCTGTTTTTT.

The chain links TRBV7-2 to TRBJ2-7; 7 nucleotides line up with TRBD1. The ends lost 5 bases at V and 6 bases at J; junction bases unmatched: 10. Germline assignment: CDR1 SGHTA and CDR2 FQGNSA. The CDR3 is 14 amino acids. CDR3 loop: CASSPQTGPSEQYF. Written as DNA, the CDR3 is TGTGCCAGCAGCCCCCAGACAGGGCCCTCCGAGCAGTACTTC.

This clone was recorded a few times. CDR3 in DNA: TGTGCCAGCAGCTCCAGGCCGGGACCGTTAGACGAGCAGTACTTC. Translation gives CASSSRPGPLDEQYF. The chain joins TRBV12-1 to TRBJ2-7. TRBV12-1 is reported as a pseudogene. This CDR3 region has 15 residues.

This clone was observed a few times. The chain recombines TRBV27 with TRBJ2-7; possibly TRBD2 for D (6 bases). Germline CDR1 is MNHEY and CDR2 is SMNVEV (reference sequence). The CDR3 runs to 15 residues. Trimming left V 6 bases short and J 2 bases short, with 17 bases between. The CDR3 DNA reads TGTGCCAGCAGGCCGCGGGACTGGAGAGCCTACGAGCAGTACTTC. It encodes CASRPRDWRAYEQYF.

The chain is built from TRBV28 and TRBJ2-7; TRBD1 is a possible D gene (6 bases). Trimming stripped 8 bases from V and 5 bases from J, with 19 bases between. CDR1 is MDHEN and CDR2 is SYDVKM in the germline V gene. The CDR3 runs 14 residues. CDR3 nucleotide sequence: TGTGCCAGCTACCCTTTTGGGACAACCCACGAGCAGTACTTC. This codes for CASYPFGTTHEQYF. The whole variable domain, remainder taken from reference TRBV28 and TRBJ2-7, is DVKVTQSSRYLVKRTGEKVFLECVQDMDHENMFWYRQDPGLGLRLIYFSYDVKMKEKGDIPEGYSVSREKKERFSLILESASTNQTSMYLCASYPFGTTHEQYFGPGTRLTVT.

The rearrangement links TRBV19 to TRBJ2-2; D is uncertain. V was cut by 5 bases and J by 3 bases, with 7 bases left in between. The V gene's germline CDR1 is LNHDA and CDR2 SQIVND (reference sequence). There are 13 residues in the CDR3. The CDR3 DNA is TGTGCCAGTAGTCCGTGGGACACCGGGGAGCTGTTTTTT. Translated, it gives CASSPWDTGELFF.

The chain uses TRBV19 and TRBJ2-3; 7 bases map to TRBD2. The V gene end was trimmed by 7 bases and the J gene end by 4 bases; junction bases not matched to a gene: 8. There are 14 residues in the CDR3. The germline V gene has CDR1 LNHDA and CDR2 SQIVND (reference sequence). The CDR3 reads CASTAGVSSDTQYF. The CDR3 nucleotides read TGTGCCAGTACGGCGGGAGTGTCGTCAGATACGCAGTATTTT.

V and J are TRBV7-8 and TRBJ2-4; a possible D gene is TRBD1 (5 bases). Trimming pared 3 bases from V and 6 bases from J, leaving 12 bases between. CDR1 is SGHVS and CDR2 is FQNEAQ in the germline V gene. This CDR3 is 14 amino acids long. The CDR3 sequence is CASSFASQGNIQYF. In DNA, the CDR3 is TGTGCCAGCAGCTTCGCGTCGCAGGGAAACATTCAGTACTTC.

The table lists this clone with a few counts. The V and J genes are TRBV14 and TRBJ2-7, with TRBD1 matching over 9 bases. This CDR3 has 19 amino acids. The germline V gene has CDR1 SGHDN and CDR2 FVKESK. The trim removed 1 base at V and 0 bases at J, leaving 13 bases unmatched. CDR3 DNA: TGTGCCAGCAGCCAAGGGGCCCCCTATGACAGGGGGAGCTCCTACGAGCAGTACTTC. Encoded protein: CASSQGAPYDRGSSYEQYF.

This chain links TRBV10-3 with TRBJ1-4; TRBD1 agrees at 7 bases. The CDR3 has 16 amino acids. V was clipped by 2 bases and J by 8 bases; unmatched bases: 11. Germline lookup yields CDR1 ENHRY and CDR2 SYGVKD. The CDR3 loop reads CAISETSGGSLEKLFF. CDR3 DNA: TGTGCCATCAGTGAGACTTCAGGGGGTAGTTTGGAAAAACTGTTTTTT.

This rearrangement joins TRBV6-1 to TRBJ2-7; D remains unclear. The CDR3 runs 11 residues. Trimming cost V 9 bases and J 5 bases, with 11 bases left between them. The germline gives CDR1 MNHNS, CDR2 SASEGT. CDR3 nucleotides: TGTGCCAGTGGCCTCGTCCACGAGCAGTACTTC. Translating it yields CASGLVHEQYF.

As for this clone: Other nucleotide sequences in the sample specify the same CDR3. The chain links TRBV7-9 to TRBJ1-1; no firm D call. Trimming took off 6 bases at V and 3 bases at J, with 11 bases between the two ends. The CDR3 runs 13 residues. Germline CDR1 reads SEHNR; CDR2 reads FQNEAQ (reference sequence). The chain's CDR3 is CASSFTGDTEAFF. As DNA, the CDR3 is TGTGCCAGCAGTTTTACCGGAGACACTGAAGCTTTCTTT.

The table lists this clone with a few counts. J is TRBJ1-1 and V is TRBV5-6; maybe TRBD1 (6 bases). Trimming took 4 bases from V and 6 from J, leaving 16 bases between them. There are 14 residues in the CDR3. Germline CDR1 and CDR2: SGHDT and YYEEEE. The CDR3 bases are TGTGCCAGCAGCCTCAATGGGGGCGGCTCTGAAGCTTTCTTT. Residues: CASSLNGGGSEAFF.